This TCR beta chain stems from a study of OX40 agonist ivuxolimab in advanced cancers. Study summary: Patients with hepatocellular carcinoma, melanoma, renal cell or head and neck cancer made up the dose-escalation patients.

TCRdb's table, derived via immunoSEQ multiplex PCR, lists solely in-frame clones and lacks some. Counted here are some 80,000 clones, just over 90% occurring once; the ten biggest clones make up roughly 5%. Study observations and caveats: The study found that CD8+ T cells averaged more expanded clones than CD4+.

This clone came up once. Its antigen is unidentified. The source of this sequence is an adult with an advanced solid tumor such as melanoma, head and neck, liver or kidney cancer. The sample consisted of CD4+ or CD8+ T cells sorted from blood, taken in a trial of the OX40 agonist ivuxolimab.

CDR3 sequence: CASSPWRNQPQHF. In DNA form, the CDR3 reads TGTGCCAGCTCACCATGGCGAAATCAGCCCCAGCATTTT. This sequence joins TRBV18 and TRBJ1-5, with unresolved D. From germline, CDR1 is KGHSH and CDR2 LQKENI. Deletions cut 2 bases from V and 4 bases from J, with 6 bases between. The CDR3 loop spans 13 amino acids.